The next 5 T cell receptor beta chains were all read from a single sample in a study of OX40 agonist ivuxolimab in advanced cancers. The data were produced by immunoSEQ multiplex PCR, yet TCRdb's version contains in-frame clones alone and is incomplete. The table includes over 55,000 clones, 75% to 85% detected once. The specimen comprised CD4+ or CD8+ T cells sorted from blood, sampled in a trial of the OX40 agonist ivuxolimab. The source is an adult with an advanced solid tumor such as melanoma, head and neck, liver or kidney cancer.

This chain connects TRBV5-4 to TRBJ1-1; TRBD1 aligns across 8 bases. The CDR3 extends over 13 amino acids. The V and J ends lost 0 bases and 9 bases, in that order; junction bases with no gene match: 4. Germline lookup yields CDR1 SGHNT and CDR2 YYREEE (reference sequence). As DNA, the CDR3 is TGTGCCAGCAGCTTGGCGCAGGGGGCGCAAGCTTTCTTT. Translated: CASSLAQGAQAFF.

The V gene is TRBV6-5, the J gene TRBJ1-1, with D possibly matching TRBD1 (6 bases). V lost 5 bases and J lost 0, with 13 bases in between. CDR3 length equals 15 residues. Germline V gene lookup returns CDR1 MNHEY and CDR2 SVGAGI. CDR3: CASSQDRIMNTEAFF. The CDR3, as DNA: TGTGCCAGCAGTCAAGACAGGATCATGAACACTGAAGCTTTCTTT.

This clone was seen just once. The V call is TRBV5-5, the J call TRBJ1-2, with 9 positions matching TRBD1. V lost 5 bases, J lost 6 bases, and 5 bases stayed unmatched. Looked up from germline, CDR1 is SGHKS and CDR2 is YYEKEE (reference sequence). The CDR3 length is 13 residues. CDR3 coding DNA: TGTGCCAGCAGTTGGGACAGGGCTAATGGCTACACCTTC. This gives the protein CASSWDRANGYTF.

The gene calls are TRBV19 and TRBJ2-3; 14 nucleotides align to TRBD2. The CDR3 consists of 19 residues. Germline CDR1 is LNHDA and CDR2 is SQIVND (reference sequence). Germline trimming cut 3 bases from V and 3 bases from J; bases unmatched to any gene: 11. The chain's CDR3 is CASSMLRLAGGPNTDTQYF. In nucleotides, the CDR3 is TGTGCCAGTAGTATGTTGAGACTAGCGGGGGGGCCGAATACAGATACGCAGTATTTT.

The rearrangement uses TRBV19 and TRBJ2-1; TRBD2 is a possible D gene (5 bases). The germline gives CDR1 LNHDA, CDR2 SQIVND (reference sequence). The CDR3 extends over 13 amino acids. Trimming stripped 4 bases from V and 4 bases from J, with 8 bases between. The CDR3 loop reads CASSKQRYNEQFF. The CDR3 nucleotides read TGTGCCAGTAGTAAACAGCGGTACAATGAGCAGTTCTTC.